These 5 T cell receptor beta chains were all obtained from the same sample, sequenced in a study of T cell changes during pregnancy in multiple sclerosis. Data came from immunoSEQ multiplex PCR; TCRdb stores just in-frame clones and leaves some out. This table holds roughly 100,000 clones, approximately 92% found once. Specimen: peripheral blood, collected in the second trimester of pregnancy. The receptors were sampled from a female donor with multiple sclerosis, enrolled in a pregnancy study.

The chain couples TRBV30 to TRBJ2-7; D is unclear. CDR1 and CDR2 (germline): GTSNPN, SVGIG (reference sequence). The V and J ends lost 2 bases and 3 bases respectively, with 8 bases between them. The CDR3 extends over 12 amino acids. In DNA form, the CDR3 reads TGTGCCTGGAGTAAGCAAATCTACGAGCAGTACTTC. The encoded protein is CAWSKQIYEQYF.

The V call is TRBV18, the J call TRBJ2-7; 9 nucleotides align to TRBD1. This CDR3 is built from 15 residues. The germline CDR1 and CDR2 sequences are KGHSH and LQKENI. Germline trimming cut 3 bases from V and 2 bases from J; bases unmatched to any gene: 5. As DNA, the CDR3 is TGTGCCAGCTCACCCACCGGGACAGGGCCCTACGAGCAGTACTTC. Its translation is CASSPTGTGPYEQYF.

This rearrangement joins TRBV11-3 to TRBJ2-1, with TRBD2 matching 8 bases. V dropped 0 bases and J dropped 9; count of bases not matched to a gene: 7. CDR1 and CDR2 from the germline V gene are SGHNT and YENEEA. There are 15 residues in the CDR3. CDR3 DNA: TGTGCCAGCAGCTTAGATTTGGGACTAGGCGGTGAGCAGTTCTTC. This translates into CASSLDLGLGGEQFF.

The rearrangement joins TRBV9 to TRBJ2-5; possible D gene TRBD2, 6 bases. Trimming stripped 3 bases from V and 5 bases from J, with 17 bases between. CDR3 length: 15 amino acids. Germline CDR1 and CDR2: SGDLS and YYNGEE. Here the CDR3 reads CASSGGGLPGETQYF. The DNA of the CDR3 is TGTGCCAGCAGCGGCGGAGGGCTCCCGGGGGAGACCCAGTACTTC.

The genes are TRBV29-1 and TRBJ1-2; the D is unclear. The CDR3 has 13 amino acids. Germline V gene lookup returns CDR1 SQVTM and CDR2 ANQGSEA. Trimming took 4 bases from V and 5 from J, leaving 14 bases between them. CDR3 sequence (DNA): TGCAGCGTTGGGCAGGAAGGGAGTTATGGCTACACCTTC. Its protein product is CSVGQEGSYGYTF.